The 21 T cell receptor beta chains listed next were all sequenced from one sample in a study of blood T cell repertoires in COVID-19. Assay used: immunoSEQ multiplex PCR; TCRdb lists only in-frame clones, some missing. The sample gives about 400,000 clones, roughly 87% of which show up once; approximately 3% is in the top ten. The sequencing input was PBMCs or T cells enriched from blood (not recorded which). These receptor sequences come from a woman in her twenties or thirties who had recovered from COVID-19.

A word on this clone: The conserved final phenylalanine or tryptophan is absent from the CDR3, which likely points to a read error. The DNA is left out, because the CDR3 cannot be placed on it with certainty; the CDR3 is given as TCRdb lists it. This rearrangement joins TRBV13 to TRBJ1-1; TRBD1 is the table's D call and was not checked against the DNA. Germline-derived CDR1 and CDR2 are PRHDT and FYEKMQ (reference sequence). The CDR3 extends over 12 residues, inclusive of both ends. The CDR3 region is CASSLRGTNTFS.

This rearrangement joins TRBV11-2 to TRBJ2-1; D might be TRBD2 (5 bases). The CDR3 sequence is 15 residues long. The germline V gene has CDR1 SGHAT and CDR2 FQNNGV. V lost 5 bases, J lost 1 base, and 12 bases lay in between. The CDR3 here is CASSRKADSYNEQFF. In DNA, the CDR3 is TGTGCCAGCAGCCGCAAAGCGGATTCCTACAATGAGCAGTTCTTC.

This sequence joins TRBV30 and TRBJ1-1; 7 bases are a match to TRBD1. The CDR3 is 15 amino acids. The J segment lost 0 bases and the V segment lost 3 bases, leaving 7 bases of the junction unmatched. Looked up from germline, CDR1 is GTSNPN and CDR2 is SVGIG (reference sequence). The CDR3 DNA sequence: TGTGCCTGGAGACAGGGGACCTTAATGAACACTGAAGCTTTCTTT. Translation gives CAWRQGTLMNTEAFF.

This sequence joins TRBV6-5 and TRBJ1-1, with D maybe TRBD1 (5 bases). Between the trimmed V and J ends, which lost 0 bases and 0 bases, there was a span of 11 bases. Germline CDR1 and CDR2: MNHEY and SVGAGI. The CDR3 consists of 16 residues. CDR3 bases: TGTGCCAGCAGTTACTCGAGGGGACTCATGAACACTGAAGCTTTCTTT. Amino acids: CASSYSRGLMNTEAFF.

Only one count was recorded for this clone. The CDR3 DNA follows: TGTGCCAGCAGCCCATCCCCGGGCGGGGAGCTGTTTTTT. Translation: CASSPSPGGELFF. The J gene is TRBJ2-2, the V gene TRBV11-3; no definite D call. The germline gives CDR1 SGHNT, CDR2 YENEEA. V lost 5 bases to trimming and J lost 7 bases, with 11 bases between them. The CDR3 is made up of 13 amino acids.

The rearrangement joins TRBV10-2 to TRBJ1-1, with D uncertain. Germline V gene lookup returns CDR1 WSHSY and CDR2 SAAADI. The V end was cut by 7 bases, the J end by 5 bases, with 14 bases between. CDR3 length: 13 residues. The CDR3 loop is CASKSTGNTEAFF. The CDR3 DNA sequence: TGCGCCAGCAAAAGCACGGGAAATACTGAAGCTTTCTTT.

The V gene is TRBV19, the J gene TRBJ2-7; tentatively, D is TRBD1 (5 bases). The CDR3 is 14 residues long. Trimming took off 4 bases at V and 0 bases at J, with 10 bases between the two ends. Germline loops: CDR1 LNHDA, CDR2 SQIVND (reference sequence). The CDR3 region has the DNA TGTGCCAGTAGTACCCCAGGGCACTCCTACGAGCAGTACTTC. Translation: CASSTPGHSYEQYF.

This clone appeared once. This sequence joins TRBV28 and TRBJ2-3; TRBD1 agrees at 7 bases. This CDR3 contains 14 residues. The V gene's germline CDR1 is MDHEN and CDR2 SYDVKM. V lost 4 bases and J lost 1; bases outside the gene matches: 2. The CDR3 spells CASSYDRGTDTQYF. The DNA of the CDR3 is TGTGCCAGCAGTTATGACAGGGGCACAGATACGCAGTATTTT.

The V call is TRBV6-5, the J call TRBJ2-6; D remains unclear. V lost 6 bases and J 1 base, leaving 10 bases between the germline ends. CDR3 size: 15 residues. The V gene's germline CDR1 is MNHEY and CDR2 SVGAGI. The CDR3 DNA sequence: TGTGCCAGCAGCGCAGACATATCTGGGGCCAACGTCCTGACTTTC. Protein sequence: CASSADISGANVLTF.

The chain is built from TRBV11-2 and TRBJ2-7; 13 nucleotides line up with TRBD2. This CDR3 is 16 amino acids long. V lost 6 bases and J lost 6; bases outside the gene matches: 11. Germline CDR1 SGHAT, CDR2 FQNNGV. The CDR3 DNA sequence: TGTGCCAGCAGTAACAAGTCGGGGACTAGCGGGATCGAGCAGTACTTC. This gives the protein CASSNKSGTSGIEQYF.

The chain combines TRBV6-6 with TRBJ2-7, with 9 nucleotides matching TRBD1. There are 16 residues in the CDR3. The germline gives CDR1 MNHNY, CDR2 SVGAGI (reference sequence). J gave up 0 bases and V 2 bases, and 5 bases lay outside the gene matches. CDR3 residues: CASSYGGTGNSYEQYF. CDR3 DNA sequence: TGTGCCAGCAGTTACGGCGGGACAGGGAACTCCTACGAGCAGTACTTC.

The J gene is TRBJ1-2, the V gene TRBV28; possible D gene TRBD1, 5 bases. CDR3 size: 13 residues. V gave up 0 bases and J gave up 4 bases, with 6 bases separating them. Germline CDR1 MDHEN, CDR2 SYDVKM. For the CDR3, the DNA is TGTGCCAGCAGTTTATGGACAGCCTATGGCTACACCTTC. Translating it yields CASSLWTAYGYTF.

V gene TRBV30 combines with J gene TRBJ1-2; D is unresolved. The V gene lost 6 bases and the J gene lost 4 bases, with 15 bases spanning the gap. The CDR3 length is 13 residues. The germline gives CDR1 GTSNPN, CDR2 SVGIG (reference sequence). DNA for the CDR3: TGTGCCTGTCCATGGGAGCAAGGCTATGGCTACACCTTC. It yields the protein CACPWEQGYGYTF.

This chain links TRBV19 with TRBJ2-7; 10 bases are a match to TRBD1. Germline CDR1 is LNHDA and CDR2 is SQIVND (reference sequence). CDR3 length: 13 residues. Trimming cost V 5 bases and J 6 bases; bases outside gene matches: 4. DNA of the CDR3: TGTGCCAGTAGTCCCGGGACAGGGGCCGAGCAGTACTTC. Encoded protein: CASSPGTGAEQYF. Filled out from reference TRBV19 and TRBJ2-7, the complete variable domain reads DGGITQSPKYLFRKEGQNVTLSCEQNLNHDAMYWYRQDPGQGLRLIYYSQIVNDFQKGDIAEGYSVSREKKESFPLTVTSAQKNPTAFYLCASSPGTGAEQYFGPGTRLTVT.

The chain carries TRBV7-2 and TRBJ2-2, with D perhaps matching TRBD1 (5 bases). This CDR3 region has 15 residues. The V and J ends lost 1 base and 4 bases respectively, with 10 bases between them. Germline CDR1 and CDR2: SGHTA and FQGNSA. CDR3 sequence reads: CASSLDRPPTGELFF. DNA of the CDR3: TGTGCCAGCAGCTTAGACAGGCCGCCCACCGGGGAGCTGTTTTTT. Together with reference TRBV7-2 and TRBJ2-2, the CDR3 gives the full variable domain: GAGVSQSPSNKVTEKGKDVELRCDPISGHTALYWYRQSLGQGLEFLIYFQGNSAPDKSGLPSDRFSAERTGGSVSTLTIQRTQQEDSAVYLCASSLDRPPTGELFFGEGSRLTVL.

CDR3: CASSPNGHRAGGEQFF. The CDR3 bases are TGTGCCAGCTCACCAAACGGTCACAGGGCTGGCGGTGAGCAGTTCTTC. The chain employs TRBV18 and TRBJ2-1, with D possibly being TRBD1 (6 bases). V was trimmed by 2 bases and J by 9 bases, leaving 20 bases between them. Per the germline V gene, CDR1 is KGHSH and CDR2 is LQKENI. The CDR3 loop spans 16 amino acids.

The chain links TRBV6-5 to TRBJ2-1; possible D gene TRBD2, 5 bases. The ends were cut back, 2 bases at V and 7 bases at J, with 6 bases in the middle. CDR1 and CDR2 from the germline V gene are MNHEY and SVGAGI. The CDR3 spans 12 residues. CDR3 region: CASSYPGNEQFF. The CDR3, as DNA: TGTGCCAGCAGTTACCCGGGGAATGAGCAGTTCTTC.

The V call is TRBV10-3, the J call TRBJ1-1; D call uncertain. Germline assignment: CDR1 ENHRY and CDR2 SYGVKD. Trimming took off 6 bases at V and 11 bases at J, with 16 bases between the two ends. The CDR3 spans 12 residues. CDR3: CAISGPAGRAFF. CDR3 nucleotides: TGTGCCATCAGCGGGCCTGCGGGAAGGGCTTTCTTT.

CDR3 loop: CASSSTVDTQYF. CDR3 coding DNA: TGTGCCAGCAGCTCGACTGTCGATACGCAGTATTTT. The chain joins TRBV11-3 to TRBJ2-3; D remains ambiguous. The germline V and J ends were trimmed by 4 bases and 6 bases, with 8 bases remaining between them. The germline V gene has CDR1 SGHNT and CDR2 YENEEA. This CDR3 is 12 amino acids long.

This chain connects TRBV5-1 to TRBJ2-7; D not resolved. Germline lookup yields CDR1 SGHRS and CDR2 YFSETQ. V lost 8 bases, J lost 4 bases, and 10 bases lay in between. CDR3 size: 11 residues. The CDR3 bases are TGCGCCAGTCGTGGAGAGTACGAGCAGTACTTC. Translation: CASRGEYEQYF.

The rearrangement joins TRBV7-8 to TRBJ2-7; 9 positions match TRBD2. V gave up 5 bases and J gave up 3 bases; unmatched junction bases: 8. Germline lookup yields CDR1 SGHVS and CDR2 FQNEAQ. The CDR3 spans 15 residues. In DNA form, the CDR3 reads TGTGCCAGCAGCGTAAGCCTAGCGGGGTTCTACGAGCAGTACTTC. This encodes CASSVSLAGFYEQYF.